This T cell receptor beta chain came from a study of blood T cell repertoires in COVID-19. Study-wide context: Collection of acute and convalescent COVID-19 samples took place in the United States, Italy and Spain. The cDNA or gDNA used as material had been derived from T cells, B-cell-depleted T cells, or PBMCs.

Recruitment covered about 26 US areas and drew participants whose ages spanned about 18 to 100 years. Clinical histories supplied by participants themselves formed the basis of cohort assignment. V lost 5 bases, J lost 9 bases, and 4 bases lay in between. The CDR3 totals 8 residues. CDR1 is GTSNPN and CDR2 is SVGIG in the germline V gene (reference sequence). This clone occurred once. TCRdb's table, derived via immunoSEQ multiplex PCR, lists solely in-frame clones and lacks some. The data hold 200,000 or so clones, with 88% observed a single time. The J gene is TRBJ1-1, the V gene TRBV30; unclear D gene. Sequencing was performed on PBMCs or T cells enriched from blood (not recorded which). The receptor's source is a woman aged 25 to 45 who had been exposed to COVID-19. CDR3 nucleotides: TGTGCCTGGGGCAAAGCTTTCTTT. The encoded protein is CAWGKAFF.